Below are 13 T cell receptor beta chains sequenced from a single sample in a study of cytomegalovirus exposure and HLA in healthy donors (dated by TCRdb to the late 2010s). The receptor library was made with the immunoSEQ multiplex PCR assay. For the multiplex PCR, a mixture combining 60 forward primers for TCR Vbeta segments and 13 reverse primers for TCR Jbeta segments was used. Here the immuneACCESS table is served through TCRdb, limited to in-frame sequences with V and J called. Missing clones are a known gap in these copies; in checked studies unresolved V genes cover under half, and the rest lacks a known reason. The table for this sample lists about 140,000 clones; roughly 74% of them were counted only once. Approximately 11% of the sample belongs to the ten largest clones. Material: PBMCs. These receptors were collected from a man aged 18 to 30 in good health and CMV-seropositive.

The rearrangement joins TRBV2 to TRBJ1-2; D not resolved. Trimming cost V 1 base and J 0 bases, with 27 bases left between them. There are 21 residues in the CDR3. Germline values: CDR1 SNHLY, CDR2 FYNNEI. The CDR3 DNA reads TGTGCCAGCAGTGAAGACCCTAAGGCGACCTTGAGACGACAAACTAACTATGGCTACACCTTC. Translation: CASSEDPKATLRRQTNYGYTF.

The chain has TRBV25-1 and TRBJ2-1; the match to TRBD2 covers 8 bases. J was trimmed by 4 bases and V by 0 bases; bases with no gene match: 5. Germline V gene data show CDR1 as MGHDK and CDR2 as SYGVNS. This CDR3 comprises 16 residues. CDR3 sequence reads: CASSEYRLAGYNEQFF. The CDR3 coding sequence is TGTGCCAGCAGTGAATATCGGCTAGCGGGTTACAATGAGCAGTTCTTC.

The chain is built from TRBV11-1 and TRBJ2-5, with 8 positions matching TRBD1. CDR3 length: 16 residues. The V gene's germline CDR1 is SGHAT and CDR2 FQDESV (reference sequence). V was pared by 4 bases and J by 5 bases, with 12 bases of the junction left unmatched. CDR3 in amino acids: CASSYQSSGGRETQYF. The DNA for the CDR3 is TGTGCCAGCAGCTACCAGTCCTCAGGGGGCAGGGAGACCCAGTACTTC.

The chain carries TRBV4-1 and TRBJ2-7, with D perhaps TRBD2 (6 bases). Per germline, CDR1 MGHRA and CDR2 YSYEKL. The ends were cut back, 2 bases at V and 7 bases at J, with 15 bases in the middle. This CDR3 has 14 amino acids. CDR3 DNA sequence: TGCGCCAGCAGCCAATGGGAACGGGAGTGGGAGCAGTACTTC. It specifies CASSQWEREWEQYF.

The CDR3 loop reads CASSDVVRTGVADTQYF. CDR3 coding DNA: TGTGCCAGCAGTGATGTGGTTAGGACAGGGGTGGCAGATACGCAGTATTTT. The V gene is TRBV25-1, the J gene TRBJ2-3, with TRBD1 matching 9 bases. The V gene's germline CDR1 is MGHDK and CDR2 SYGVNS. The CDR3 has 17 amino acids. V shed 3 bases and J 4 bases; nucleotides not matched to a gene: 11.

V gene TRBV19 combines with J gene TRBJ2-7; D perhaps matches TRBD2 (6 bases). The V end was cut by 1 base, the J end by 7 bases, with 11 bases between. The CDR3 has 13 residues. Germline V gives CDR1 LNHDA, CDR2 SQIVND (reference sequence). CDR3 bases: TGTGCCAGTAGTATAGTTCCCGGGGGAGAGCAGTACTTC. Translated, it gives CASSIVPGGEQYF. Full variable domain (rest looked up from reference TRBV19 and TRBJ2-7): DGGITQSPKYLFRKEGQNVTLSCEQNLNHDAMYWYRQDPGQGLRLIYYSQIVNDFQKGDIAEGYSVSREKKESFPLTVTSAQKNPTAFYLCASSIVPGGEQYFGPGTRLTVT.

The chain has TRBV6-5 and TRBJ2-5; no reliable D call. The DNA end lines up better with TRBJ2-7; the J call may be wrong. Germline CDR1 reads MNHEY; CDR2 reads SVGAGI. CDR3 length equals 12 residues. CDR3 sequence: CASSSNLYEQYF. CDR3 nucleotides: TGTGCCAGCAGTTCGAACCTATACGAGCAGTACTTC.

This clone occurred once. The V and J genes are TRBV27 and TRBJ2-7, with TRBD1 matching 10 bases. V was pared by 4 bases and J by 4 bases, with 4 bases of the junction left unmatched. CDR1 is MNHEY, CDR2 SMNVEV, per germline (reference sequence). The CDR3 loop spans 14 amino acids. The CDR3 region has the DNA TGTGCCAGCAGTTCAGACAGGGGGCGATACGAGCAGTACTTC. Translating gives CASSSDRGRYEQYF.

This clone was counted once. The J gene is TRBJ2-3, the V gene TRBV6-5; D perhaps matches TRBD2 (5 bases). Germline CDR1 is MNHEY and CDR2 is SVGAGI. Trimming took 8 bases from V and 6 from J, leaving 12 bases between them. The CDR3 totals 12 residues. DNA of the CDR3: TGTGCCAGCGGGCTAGCTCGGGATACGCAGTATTTT. It specifies CASGLARDTQYF.

This clone occurred once. The genes are TRBV1 and TRBJ1-2; the table's D call, TRBD1, was not checked against the DNA. TRBV1 represents a pseudogene. CDR3 length equals 14 residues. The CDR3 DNA follows: TGCACCAGCATCCAGGGACAGGGGATTTATGGCTACACCTTC. Translated: CTSIQGQGIYGYTF.

The chain uses TRBV11-2 and TRBJ2-1; D possibly corresponds to TRBD2 (6 bases). The CDR3 runs to 13 residues. Germline V gene data show CDR1 as SGHAT and CDR2 as FQNNGV. V lost 5 bases to trimming and J lost 6 bases, with 11 bases between them. The CDR3 DNA is TGTGCCAGCAGCCCCTCCGGGGGCAATGAGCAGTTCTTC. The encoded protein is CASSPSGGNEQFF.

The CDR3 loop reads CASTLNRLANTGELFF. The CDR3 DNA is TGTGCCAGCACCTTGAACAGACTAGCGAACACCGGGGAGCTGTTTTTT. The rearrangement joins TRBV6-6 to TRBJ2-2; TRBD2 might be the D (6 bases). CDR1 is MNHNY, CDR2 SVGAGI, per germline (reference sequence). V lost 7 bases to trimming and J lost 0 bases, with 15 bases between them. The CDR3 covers 16 residues.

The J gene is TRBJ2-1, the V gene TRBV11-1, with 9 bases fitting TRBD2. Germline values: CDR1 SGHAT, CDR2 FQDESV (reference sequence). The trim removed 5 bases at V and 8 bases at J, leaving 16 bases unmatched. There are 17 residues in the CDR3. The CDR3 DNA sequence: TGTGCCAGCAGCCGGGGGCCTAGCGGGAAATCGTTCGATGAGCAGTTCTTC. As protein: CASSRGPSGKSFDEQFF.